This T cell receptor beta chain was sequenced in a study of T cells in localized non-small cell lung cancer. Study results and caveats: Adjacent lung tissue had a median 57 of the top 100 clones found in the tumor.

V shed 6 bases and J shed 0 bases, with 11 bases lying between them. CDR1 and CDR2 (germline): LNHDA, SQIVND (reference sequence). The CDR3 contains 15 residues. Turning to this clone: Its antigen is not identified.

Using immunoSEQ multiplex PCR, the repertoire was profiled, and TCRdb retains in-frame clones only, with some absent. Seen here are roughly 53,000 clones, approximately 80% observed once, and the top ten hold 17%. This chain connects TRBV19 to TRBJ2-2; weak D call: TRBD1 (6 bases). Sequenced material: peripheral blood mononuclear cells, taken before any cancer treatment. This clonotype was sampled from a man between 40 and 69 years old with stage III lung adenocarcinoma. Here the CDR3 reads CASRDSYSNTGELFF. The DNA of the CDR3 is TGTGCCAGTAGGGACAGTTATTCGAACACCGGGGAGCTGTTTTTT.